This T cell receptor beta chain was captured in a study of blood T cell repertoires in COVID-19 (dated by TCRdb to 2018 to 2021). Study-wide context: Samples from collaborators originated in the United States, Italy and Spain and spanned both the acute and convalescent phases of COVID-19. The samples were drawn from the first 160 participants of the ongoing ImmuneRACE study and from 1,254 subjects provided by 6 global collaborators. Where available, HLA class I and class II types were taken from metadata supplied by the sample provider and were not determined by assay-based typing. A de-identified subject ID, COVID-19 status, age in years and sex were almost always included in the sample metadata. The material from the prospective study consisted of cDNA or gDNA derived from T cells, B-cell-depleted T cells, or PBMCs. The repertoires were made available in a free public database intended to serve as a resource for research on the immune response to SARS-CoV-2. The dataset comprised deeply sampled blood TCRbeta repertoires from subjects exposed to, actively infected with, or recovered from COVID-19.

Details on this clone: What antigen it recognizes has not been identified. No much larger clonotype is one base removed from it; base qualities were not supplied.

What the research found in general, with its limitations: The amount of clinical and demographic metadata varied by source and participant and was provided uncurated.

Whole blood was collected in K2EDTA tubes by collaborating institutions according to the institutions' own protocols. For TCRbeta analysis, collaborators shipped samples in one of three forms: frozen whole blood, isolated PBMCs, or DNA extracted from either of those sample types. TCRbeta CDR3 regions were amplified from genomic DNA by means of the immunoSEQ Assay, a bias-controlled multiplex PCR. On the authors' methods: The number of nucleated cells in each sample was estimated from the amplification of reference gene primers within the assay. To quantify the absolute abundance of each unique TCRbeta CDR3 rearrangement, sequence reads were collapsed and filtered. For each sample, productive Simpson clonality was calculated by taking the square root of Simpson's diversity index across productive rearrangements. TCRdb re-hosts the immuneACCESS table, in-frame sequences only. Its copies lack some clones; in the studies checked, an unresolved V gene accounts for under half of them, and the cause for the rest is not known. From that table come the V and J calls and clone size; the DNA was used to work out D and trimming. For this sample the table gives around 200,000 clones, of which approximately 83% were detected only once. The top ten clonotypes cover more than 2.5% of the sample.

This TCR was sampled from a man aged 55 to 69 with acute or convalescent COVID-19. The specimen sequenced was peripheral blood.

Here the CDR3 is given as CASRPGLLYNEQFF. The DNA sequence follows: TGTGCCAGTAGGCCGGGACTACTCTACAATGAGCAGTTCTTC. The rearrangement combines TRBV19 with TRBJ2-1; 7 of the junction bases match TRBD2. The CDR1 and CDR2 encoded by the germline V gene (reference sequence) are LNHDA and SQIVND. Relative to germline, V is missing 6 bases and J is missing 3 bases, with 5 bases of the junction outside any gene match. Including the terminal cysteine and phenylalanine, the CDR3 comprises 14 residues. This entry keeps only the CDR3 DNA: 42 bases, framed from base 1.